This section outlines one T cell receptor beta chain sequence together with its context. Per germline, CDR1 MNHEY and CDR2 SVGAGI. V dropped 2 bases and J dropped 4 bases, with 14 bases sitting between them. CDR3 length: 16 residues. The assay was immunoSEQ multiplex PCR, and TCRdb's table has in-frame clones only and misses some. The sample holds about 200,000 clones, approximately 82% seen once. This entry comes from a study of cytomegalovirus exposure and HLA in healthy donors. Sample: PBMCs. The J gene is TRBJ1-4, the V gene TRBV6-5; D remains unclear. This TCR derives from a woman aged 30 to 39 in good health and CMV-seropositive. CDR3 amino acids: CASSYGRSNLNEKLFF. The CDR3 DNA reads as TGTGCCAGCAGTTACGGGCGTTCAAACCTTAATGAAAAACTGTTTTTT.